This T cell receptor beta chain was identified during a study of T cell changes during pregnancy in multiple sclerosis. Sequencing used immunoSEQ multiplex PCR; TCRdb keeps in-frame clones, though not all of them. Among approximately 35,000 clones, roughly nine tenths were seen once, and the ten largest hold approximately 0.75%. The trim removed 3 bases at V and 0 bases at J, leaving 4 bases unmatched. The germline CDR1 and CDR2 sequences are SGHRS and YFSETQ. The CDR3 covers 16 residues. Sequenced here: CD4+ T cells from peripheral blood mononuclear cells, sampled after pregnancy. The clonotype comes from a female donor in good health, enrolled as a control in a pregnancy study. The rearrangement links TRBV5-1 to TRBJ1-1; the match to TRBD1 covers 11 bases. The CDR3 DNA is TGCGCCAGCAGCTCCGGACAGGGGGCGATGAACACTGAAGCTTTCTTT. It codes for CASSSGQGAMNTEAFF.